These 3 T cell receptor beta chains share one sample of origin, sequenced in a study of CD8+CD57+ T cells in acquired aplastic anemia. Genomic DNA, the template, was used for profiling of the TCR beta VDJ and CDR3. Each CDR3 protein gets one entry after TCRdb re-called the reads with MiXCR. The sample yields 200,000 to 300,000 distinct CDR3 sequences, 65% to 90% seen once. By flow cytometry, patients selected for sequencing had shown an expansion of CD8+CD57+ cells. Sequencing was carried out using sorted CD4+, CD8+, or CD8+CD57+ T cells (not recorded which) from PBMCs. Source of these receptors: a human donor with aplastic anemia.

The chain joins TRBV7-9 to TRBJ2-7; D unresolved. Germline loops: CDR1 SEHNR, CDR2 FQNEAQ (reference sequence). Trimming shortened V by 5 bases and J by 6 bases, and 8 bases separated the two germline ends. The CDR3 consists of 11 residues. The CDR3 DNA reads TGTGCCAGCAGCCTTCAAAGCGAGCAGTACGTC. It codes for CASSLQSEQYV.

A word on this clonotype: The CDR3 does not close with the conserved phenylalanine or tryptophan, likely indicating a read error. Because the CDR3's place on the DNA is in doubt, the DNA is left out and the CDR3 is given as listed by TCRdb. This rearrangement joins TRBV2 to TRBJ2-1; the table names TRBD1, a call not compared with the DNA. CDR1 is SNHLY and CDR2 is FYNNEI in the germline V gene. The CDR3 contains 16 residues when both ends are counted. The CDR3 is CASGDGGTDTQDFRPG.

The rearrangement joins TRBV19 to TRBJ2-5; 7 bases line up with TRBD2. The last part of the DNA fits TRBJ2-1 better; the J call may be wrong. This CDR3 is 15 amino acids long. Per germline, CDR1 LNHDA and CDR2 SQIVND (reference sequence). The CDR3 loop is CASSIGSGSHKAQFF. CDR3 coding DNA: TGTGCCAGTAGTATAGGTAGCGGGTCCCACAAGGCCCAGTTCTTC.